The TCR beta chain described here comes from a study of blood T cell repertoires in COVID-19 (TCRdb year 2020). For the wider study: Samples covering the acute and convalescent phases of COVID-19 were provided by collaborators in the United States, Italy and Spain. The material from the prospective study consisted of cDNA or gDNA derived from T cells, B-cell-depleted T cells, or PBMCs. Deeply sampled blood TCRbeta repertoires from subjects exposed to, actively infected with, or recovered from COVID-19 were included in the dataset. The repertoires were released in a freely available public database meant as a resource for research on the immune response to SARS-CoV-2. The samples were drawn from the first 160 participants of the ongoing ImmuneRACE study and from 950 to 1,500 subjects provided by 6 global collaborators. A de-identified subject ID, COVID-19 status, age in years and sex were almost always included in the sample metadata. Where HLA class I and class II types were available, the types were taken from metadata supplied by the sample provider, not from assay-based typing. Overall results and qualifications from the work: The amount of clinical and demographic metadata varied by source and participant and was provided uncurated.

The immunoSEQ Assay, a bias-controlled multiplex PCR, was used to amplify TCRbeta CDR3 regions from genomic DNA. The authors' analysis ran thus. Within the assay, amplification of reference gene primers was used to estimate how many nucleated cells each sample contained. To quantify the absolute abundance of each unique TCRbeta CDR3 rearrangement, sequence reads were collapsed and filtered. Productive Simpson clonality was computed per sample as the square root of Simpson's diversity index over productive rearrangements. TCRdb limited this immuneACCESS table to in-frame rearrangements with V and J called. A share of clones is missing; checked studies link under half to unresolved V genes, and the rest is unexplained. V and J calls plus clone size are reproduced from that table; the DNA served to infer D and trimming. This sample holds about 270,000 clones; approximately 87% were observed only once. Roughly 12% of the sample comes from the top ten.

The germline V end is reduced by 8 bases and the J end by 4 bases; junction bases left unmatched: 9. As encoded in the germline V gene, CDR1 is SGHRS while CDR2 is YFSETQ. The CDR3, from cysteine to phenylalanine, totals 15 residues. Only the CDR3 region is kept as DNA, spanning 45 bases read in frame from base 1. About this clone: What antigen it recognizes has not been identified. Nothing much larger sits one base from this clone, and base qualities are not available.

At one collaborating source in Seattle, patients were enrolled during active infection and were followed longitudinally through the course of disease. Collaborating institutions collected whole blood in K2EDTA tubes following their own protocols. For TCRbeta analysis, collaborators shipped samples as frozen whole blood, isolated PBMCs, or DNA extracted from either of those sample types. Material: peripheral blood. The receptor chain draws on TRBV5-1 and TRBJ1-4; the central 9 bases match TRBD1. This receptor was taken from a woman aged 30 to 39 with COVID-19, enrolled during active disease. The CDR3 here reads CASTREGQGNEKLFF. Read as DNA, the sequence is TGCGCCAGTACTAGAGAGGGACAGGGTAATGAAAAACTGTTTTTT.